One sample yielded the 26 T cell receptor beta chains listed below, sequenced in a study of T cells in Graves' hyperthyroidism and ophthalmopathy. RNA transcripts gave rise to amplified TCR beta CDR3 regions. RT-PCR in the first round (using the HTBI primer set) targeted the TCR CDR3. MiXCR, applied by TCRdb to the multiplex PCR reads, yields one record per CDR3 protein. The repertoire includes 350,000 or so distinct CDR3 sequences, roughly a sixth of them detected once, and around a third sits in the top ten. The sample was blood. Receptors were obtained from a young woman with Graves' hyperthyroidism that later progressed to Graves' ophthalmopathy.

This clonotype was detected ten times or more. The rearrangement joins TRBV19 to TRBJ1-2; D is uncertain. Per the germline V gene, CDR1 is LNHDA and CDR2 is SQIVND (reference sequence). Trimming shortened V by 7 bases and J by 0 bases, and 9 bases separated the two germline ends. The CDR3 has 13 residues. The CDR3 here is CASTANSNYGYTF. Written as DNA, the CDR3 is TGTGCCAGTACAGCCAATTCTAACTATGGCTACACCTTC.

This clonotype was found many times. The rearrangement uses TRBV5-4 and TRBJ1-6; D gene ambiguous. Germline V CDR1 and CDR2: SGHNT, YYREEE (reference sequence). V gave up 3 bases and J gave up 5 bases, with 18 bases separating them. The CDR3 consists of 17 residues. CDR3 sequence (DNA): TGTGCCAGCAGCTGGAGAGCCTTGGGGATGAATAATTCACCCCTCCACTTT. Amino acids: CASSWRALGMNNSPLHF.

This clonotype was found many times. The gene calls are TRBV29-1 and TRBJ2-7, with 9 nucleotides matching TRBD2. Trimming cost V 1 base and J 1 base; bases outside gene matches: 5. Germline V lookup: CDR1 SQVTM, CDR2 ANQGSEA. This CDR3 is 15 amino acids long. The DNA for the CDR3 is TGCAGCGTTGAAGGGCTAGCGGGGAAGTCCTACGAGCAGTACTTC. It specifies CSVEGLAGKSYEQYF.

This clonotype was seen more than once but under ten times. The chain couples TRBV4-1 to TRBJ2-3; no clear D. Looked up from germline, CDR1 is MGHRA and CDR2 is YSYEKL. V dropped 4 bases and J dropped 0 bases, with 11 bases sitting between them. There are 15 residues in the CDR3. The CDR3: CASSRMHPSTDTQYF. The CDR3 DNA reads TGCGCCAGCAGCCGGATGCACCCCAGCACAGATACGCAGTATTTT.

This clonotype was found many times. The gene calls are TRBV20-1 and TRBJ1-6; TRBD1 might be the D (6 bases). The CDR3 is 14 amino acids. CDR1 DFQATT and CDR2 SNEGSKA come from the germline V gene (reference sequence). V shed 4 bases and J shed 6 bases, with 13 bases lying between them. The CDR3 DNA is TGCAGTGCTACTACAGGGACATCTAATTCACCCCTCCACTTT. This sequence encodes CSATTGTSNSPLHF.

Many counts were recorded for this clonotype. V usage is TRBV6-2 or TRBV6-3 and J usage is TRBJ2-2, with TRBD1 matching over 7 bases. The CDR3 is 15 amino acids. Looked up from germline, CDR1 is MNHEY and CDR2 is SVGEGT. With 2 bases clipped from V and 4 bases from J, the junction kept 4 bases outside the gene matches. The CDR3 DNA reads as TGTGCCAGCAGTTACGACGACAGGGCCACCGGGGAGCTGTTTTTT. Amino acid sequence: CASSYDDRATGELFF.

There are a few counts of this clonotype. The V gene is TRBV13, the J gene TRBJ2-1, with TRBD2 matching 12 bases. This CDR3 is built from 17 residues. The ends lost 7 bases at V and 9 bases at J; junction bases unmatched: 16. Germline-derived CDR1 and CDR2 are PRHDT and FYEKMQ (reference sequence). CDR3 sequence (DNA): TGTGCCAGCACGTCGAGAAGCACTAGCGGGAGGTTTGCTGAGCAGTTCTTC. Protein: CASTSRSTSGRFAEQFF.

This clonotype was counted ten times or more. V and J are TRBV15 and TRBJ2-6; possible D gene TRBD1, 5 bases. From germline, CDR1 is LNHNV and CDR2 YYDKDF (reference sequence). The V and J ends lost 7 bases and 2 bases respectively, with 9 bases between them. The CDR3 has 14 amino acids. CDR3 region: CATTRGTGANVLTF. For the CDR3, the DNA is TGTGCCACCACAAGGGGTACTGGGGCCAACGTCCTGACTTTC.

In this sample, this clonotype turned up many times. V usage is TRBV20-1 and J usage is TRBJ2-2, with a possible D match to TRBD2 (6 bases). V was cut by 6 bases and J by 2 bases, with 22 bases left in between. CDR1 is DFQATT, CDR2 SNEGSKA, per germline (reference sequence). This CDR3 spans 17 amino acids. This CDR3 is CSAAPGFGTPNTGELFF. CDR3 coding DNA: TGCAGTGCAGCGCCCGGCTTCGGGACTCCAAACACCGGGGAGCTGTTTTTT.

This clonotype was counted at least ten times. This chain uses TRBV12-3 or TRBV12-4 with TRBJ1-5, with D possibly being TRBD1 (5 bases). V dropped 7 bases and J dropped 1 base, with 20 bases sitting between them. The length of the CDR3 is 17 residues. The CDR3 DNA reads TGTGCCAGCACCAACGGGGGTGGGGAAGGAAGCAATCAGCCCCAGCATTTT. This gives the protein CASTNGGGEGSNQPQHF.

The rearrangement links TRBV14 to TRBJ1-3, with no clear D. Trimming pared 3 bases from V and 8 bases from J, leaving 11 bases between. The CDR3 loop spans 13 amino acids. Per germline, CDR1 SGHDN and CDR2 FVKESK. The CDR3 nucleotides are TGTGCCAGCAGCCACACCAACTTGCACACCATATATTTT. Translated: CASSHTNLHTIYF. The full variable domain, with the rest looked up from reference TRBV14 and TRBJ1-3, is EAGVTQFPSHSVIEKGQTVTLRCDPISGHDNLYWYRRVMGKEIKFLLHFVKESKQDESGMPNNRFLAERTGGTYSTLKVQPAELEDSGVYFCASSHTNLHTIYFGEGSWLTVV.

The J gene is TRBJ1-4, the V gene TRBV28, with D unresolved. V shed 2 bases and J shed 7 bases, with 8 bases lying between them. Germline V CDR1 and CDR2: MDHEN, SYDVKM. The CDR3 consists of 13 residues. This chain's CDR3 is CASSLADGEKLFF. As DNA, the CDR3 is TGTGCCAGCAGTTTAGCGGACGGTGAAAAACTGTTTTTT.

The rearrangement links TRBV5-8 to TRBJ2-5; tentatively, D is TRBD1 (5 bases). The CDR3 totals 15 residues. V lost 2 bases and J 4 bases, leaving 15 bases between the germline ends. CDR1 and CDR2 (germline): SGHTS, YDEGEE. The CDR3 here is CASSFRAQGVETQYF. In nucleotides, the CDR3 is TGTGCCAGCAGCTTCCGGGCCCAAGGGGTAGAGACCCAGTACTTC.

This clonotype was found many times. The chain couples TRBV6-1 to TRBJ1-6; the D is unclear. This CDR3 region has 16 residues. Germline V gene lookup returns CDR1 MNHNS and CDR2 SASEGT. Deletions cut 5 bases from V and 0 bases from J, with 11 bases between. CDR3 nucleotide sequence: TGTGCCAGCAGTTATAGATCTGGCTCCTATAATTCACCCCTCCACTTT. Translation: CASSYRSGSYNSPLHF.

This clonotype was detected ten times or more. The V and J genes are TRBV4-1 and TRBJ1-1; D is ambiguous. CDR1 is MGHRA and CDR2 is YSYEKL in the germline V gene. CDR3 length: 14 amino acids. Deletions cut 0 bases from V and 1 base from J, with 6 bases between. The CDR3 DNA sequence: TGCGCCAGCAGCCAAGAAGTTTGGAACACTGAAGCTTTCTTT. Protein: CASSQEVWNTEAFF.

This clonotype was recorded many times. V and J are TRBV2 and TRBJ2-2; TRBD1 is a possible D gene (6 bases). Per germline, CDR1 SNHLY and CDR2 FYNNEI. The CDR3 loop spans 15 amino acids. Trimming cost V 2 bases and J 7 bases, with 14 bases left between them. This CDR3 is CASSEKGVHGGELFF. The CDR3 DNA reads as TGTGCCAGCAGTGAAAAGGGGGTGCATGGCGGGGAGCTGTTTTTT.

This clonotype was seen repeatedly, ten times or more. V usage is TRBV20-1 and J usage is TRBJ1-1, with 8 bases identical to TRBD1. V lost 5 bases, J lost 7 bases, and 6 bases stayed unmatched. This CDR3 region has 12 residues. Germline V CDR1 and CDR2: DFQATT, SNEGSKA (reference sequence). The CDR3 spells CSAEDRVVEAFF. CDR3 bases: TGCAGTGCTGAGGACAGGGTTGTTGAAGCTTTCTTT.

The V gene is TRBV11-1, the J gene TRBJ2-7; 8 bases are shared with TRBD2. Germline CDR1 and CDR2: SGHAT and FQDESV (reference sequence). V lost 3 bases, J lost 2 bases, and 6 bases stayed unmatched. CDR3 length: 15 residues. DNA for the CDR3: TGTGCCAGCAGCTTTAGCGGGGTCCGTACCTACGAGCAGTACTTC. It encodes CASSFSGVRTYEQYF.

This clonotype has more than one count but fewer than ten. V gene TRBV19 combines with J gene TRBJ1-5; 9 bases match TRBD1. The germline V gene has CDR1 LNHDA and CDR2 SQIVND (reference sequence). Unmatched junction bases numbered 9, after V lost 8 bases and J lost 1 base. This CDR3 is 16 amino acids long. CDR3 region: CASSYRGRWSNQPQHF. The DNA for the CDR3 is TGTGCCAGTTCCTACAGGGGGCGGTGGAGCAATCAGCCCCAGCATTTT.

This clonotype was detected only a few times. V and J are TRBV4-2 and TRBJ2-1; 7 bases are a match to TRBD1. CDR3 length: 16 residues. CDR1 LGHNA and CDR2 YNFKEQ come from the germline V gene. Trimming removed 3 bases from V and 2 bases from J; junction bases left unmatched: 7. CDR3 DNA sequence: TGTGCCAGCAGCCACATACAGGGGAGTACCTACAATGAGCAGTTCTTC. Residues: CASSHIQGSTYNEQFF.

In its sample, this clonotype was seen many times. The chain links TRBV2 to TRBJ2-7, with D perhaps matching TRBD2 (5 bases). The CDR3 runs 16 residues. The germline V and J ends were trimmed by 5 bases and 0 bases, with 17 bases remaining between them. Germline CDR1 SNHLY, CDR2 FYNNEI. The CDR3 reads CASSPRDTSRSYEQYF. Here the CDR3 DNA reads TGTGCCAGCAGTCCCCGAGACACTAGTCGCTCCTACGAGCAGTACTTC. Full variable domain (rest looked up from reference TRBV2 and TRBJ2-7): EPEVTQTPSHQVTQMGQEVILRCVPISNHLYFYWYRQILGQKVEFLVSFYNNEISEKSEIFDDQFSVERPDGSNFTLKIRSTKLEDSAMYFCASSPRDTSRSYEQYFGPGTRLTVT.

This clonotype has more than one count but fewer than ten. For the CDR3, the DNA is TGTGCCTGGAGTGTACAGGGGAGGGGCATTCAGTACTTC. This translates into CAWSVQGRGIQYF. The chain uses TRBV30 and TRBJ2-4; possibly TRBD1 or TRBD2 for D (7 bases each). Germline CDR1 reads GTSNPN; CDR2 reads SVGIG (reference sequence). The CDR3 is 13 amino acids. V was clipped by 0 bases and J by 9 bases, with 12 bases between them.

This clonotype has more than one count but fewer than ten. This sequence may be a read error, since a much larger clone differs from it by one base. The J gene is TRBJ1-3, the V gene TRBV6-1; D perhaps matches TRBD1 (6 bases). This CDR3 region has 16 residues. Germline values: CDR1 MNHNS, CDR2 SASEGT. CDR3 nucleotides: TGTGCCAGTACCAAGAACTACGGGACAATTGGAAACACCATACATTTT. Its translation is CASTKNYGTIGNTIHF.

This clonotype has just a few counts. The rearrangement uses TRBV20-1 and TRBJ2-7, with no clear D. CDR1 DFQATT and CDR2 SNEGSKA come from the germline V gene (reference sequence). V was shortened by 5 bases and J by 5 bases, with 19 bases between the two germline ends. There are 14 residues in the CDR3. This chain's CDR3 is CSAEPGFPLDEQYF. Written as DNA, the CDR3 is TGCAGTGCTGAGCCCGGTTTCCCTCTAGACGAGCAGTACTTC.

There are many counts of this clonotype. J is TRBJ2-7 and V is TRBV2; TRBD2 is a possible D gene (6 bases). The CDR3 has 15 residues. From germline, CDR1 is SNHLY and CDR2 FYNNEI. V was shortened by 4 bases and J by 3 bases, with 16 bases between the two germline ends. CDR3: CASSATGARRYEQYF. The CDR3 nucleotides read TGTGCCAGCAGTGCAACGGGAGCCAGACGCTACGAGCAGTACTTC.

The chain is built from TRBV9 and TRBJ2-3; D is perhaps TRBD2 (5 bases). The CDR3 totals 15 residues. Germline V gene sequence: CDR1 SGDLS, CDR2 YYNGEE. V was cut by 4 bases and J by 5 bases, with 17 bases left in between. CDR3 sequence: CASSPPGLFVDTQYF. CDR3 nucleotides: TGTGCCAGCAGCCCCCCCGGACTCTTCGTAGATACGCAGTATTTT.